Listed here are 24 T cell receptor beta chains from one sample, sequenced in a study of cytomegalovirus exposure and HLA in healthy donors (TCRdb year 2017). Library preparation employed the immunoSEQ multiplex PCR assay. The multiplex PCR relied on a mix of 60 forward primers for TCR Vbeta segments and 13 reverse primers for TCR Jbeta segments. The clones in this table, taken by TCRdb from immuneACCESS, are in-frame only. Not every clone is retained; where verified, under half of the shortfall comes from an unresolved V gene, and the cause of the rest is unknown. The sample table records around 150,000 clones. Over 1% of the sample comes from the top ten. Sample: PBMCs. The receptors were gathered from an older woman in good health and CMV-seronegative.

The chain is built from TRBV6-6 and TRBJ2-5; TRBD1 matches at 7 bases. Germline V gene lookup returns CDR1 MNHNY and CDR2 SVGAGI (reference sequence). J gave up 7 bases and V 5 bases, and 7 bases lay outside the gene matches. The CDR3 sequence is 13 residues long. The chain's CDR3 is CASSGTGVRTQYF. For the CDR3, the DNA is TGTGCCAGCAGTGGTACAGGGGTAAGGACCCAGTACTTC.

The chain employs TRBV14 and TRBJ1-2; TRBD1 matches 7 bases. The germline gives CDR1 SGHDN, CDR2 FVKESK. After removal of 4 bases from V and 6 bases from J, the junction contained 8 bases not matched to a gene. The CDR3 is 14 residues long. CDR3 coding DNA: TGTGCCAGCAGCCGATGGGACAGCCAGGATGGCTACACCTTC. Translation gives CASSRWDSQDGYTF. Drawing the rest from reference TRBV14 and TRBJ1-2, the complete variable domain is EAGVTQFPSHSVIEKGQTVTLRCDPISGHDNLYWYRRVMGKEIKFLLHFVKESKQDESGMPNNRFLAERTGGTYSTLKVQPAELEDSGVYFCASSRWDSQDGYTFGSGTRLTVV.

Concerning this clone itself: The sample carries other DNA sequences with the same CDR3. The chain employs TRBV5-6 and TRBJ1-2; D gene ambiguous. This CDR3 region has 15 residues. The V gene lost 6 bases and the J gene lost 8 bases, with 23 bases spanning the gap. CDR1 and CDR2 (germline): SGHDT, YYEEEE. CDR3 nucleotides: TGTGCCAGCACCCAGACACAACCTTACCTCTGGGGCTACACCTTC. This translates into CASTQTQPYLWGYTF.

This chain joins TRBV5-1 and TRBJ1-1; D may be TRBD1 (6 bases). V lost 1 base to trimming and J lost 1 base, with 14 bases between them. This CDR3 contains 16 residues. In germline, CDR1 is SGHRS, CDR2 YFSETQ. The CDR3 sequence is CASSLSPRGSNTEAFF. DNA for the CDR3: TGCGCCAGCAGCTTGTCTCCCAGGGGTTCGAACACTGAAGCTTTCTTT. The full variable domain, its missing parts supplied by reference TRBV5-1 and TRBJ1-1, is KAGVTQTPRYLIKTRGQQVTLSCSPISGHRSVSWYQQTPGQGLQFLFEYFSETQRNKGNFPGRFSGRQFSNSRSEMNVSTLELGDSALYLCASSLSPRGSNTEAFFGQGTRLTVV.

The chain couples TRBV5-1 to TRBJ2-5; 9 nucleotides match TRBD1. The germline V gene has CDR1 SGHRS and CDR2 YFSETQ. This CDR3 contains 16 residues. The ends lost 0 bases at V and 7 bases at J; junction bases unmatched: 10. In DNA, the CDR3 is TGCGCCAGCAGCTTGGACCGGACAGGGGCCGTCGGGACCCAGTACTTC. This gives the protein CASSLDRTGAVGTQYF.

V and J are TRBV9 and TRBJ1-2; no clear D gene. V dropped 4 bases and J dropped 4 bases, with 29 bases sitting between them. CDR3 length equals 19 residues. From germline, CDR1 is SGDLS and CDR2 YYNGEE. The DNA for the CDR3 is TGTGCCAGCAGCCGCAACCCCATCGGGCAGGAGGACTATGGCTATGGCTACACCTTC. Residues: CASSRNPIGQEDYGYGYTF.

This rearrangement joins TRBV2 to TRBJ1-1; D is ambiguous. V was cut by 8 bases and J by 3 bases, with 13 bases left in between. Per germline, CDR1 SNHLY and CDR2 FYNNEI. The CDR3 length is 13 residues. CDR3 DNA sequence: TGTGCCAGCGGGCGGGAATCCCACACTGAAGCTTTCTTT. Translating it yields CASGRESHTEAFF.

DNA of the CDR3: TGTGCCAGCAGTGAAGCCTTGACAGGGAAGAGGTATGGCTACACCTTC. Protein product: CASSEALTGKRYGYTF. The V and J genes are TRBV6-1 and TRBJ1-2; 7 bases fit TRBD1. The CDR3 runs to 16 residues. The J segment lost 5 bases and the V segment lost 0 bases, leaving 9 bases of the junction unmatched. Germline CDR1 MNHNS, CDR2 SASEGT.

CDR3 residues: CARGGENYEQYF. In DNA form, the CDR3 reads TGTGCCAGGGGGGGAGAAAACTACGAGCAGTACTTC. V and J are TRBV2 and TRBJ2-7; TRBD2 is a possible D gene (6 bases). From germline, CDR1 is SNHLY and CDR2 FYNNEI. Trimming removed 9 bases at V and 3 bases at J, with 12 bases between. This CDR3 region has 12 residues.

The chain joins TRBV7-2 to TRBJ2-7; no firm D call. Germline assignment: CDR1 SGHTA and CDR2 FQGNSA. V was shortened by 3 bases and J by 4 bases, with 7 bases between the two germline ends. This CDR3 is 12 amino acids long. Here the CDR3 reads CASSFLGYEQYF. The CDR3 DNA reads TGTGCCAGCAGCTTTCTCGGGTACGAGCAGTACTTC.

The chain has TRBV7-9 and TRBJ2-3; 8 bases match TRBD1. CDR1 is SEHNR and CDR2 is FQNEAQ in the germline V gene (reference sequence). V lost 0 bases, J lost 4 bases, and 6 bases stayed unmatched. This CDR3 comprises 16 residues. The CDR3 region is CASSLAGQGAADTQYF. The CDR3, as DNA: TGTGCCAGCAGCTTAGCAGGCCAGGGGGCCGCAGATACGCAGTATTTT.

V is TRBV6-1 and J is TRBJ2-1; 7 bases are a match to TRBD1. There are 14 residues in the CDR3. The V gene's germline CDR1 is MNHNS and CDR2 SASEGT. Trimming removed 6 bases from V and 2 bases from J; junction bases left unmatched: 4. The CDR3 is CASRLTGPYNEQFF. The CDR3 DNA follows: TGTGCCAGCAGGCTGACAGGGCCCTACAATGAGCAGTTCTTC.

The genes are TRBV4-1 and TRBJ2-2; 8 bases match TRBD1. The V segment lost 2 bases and the J segment 6 bases; nucleotides outside the gene matches: 5. Germline V gene lookup returns CDR1 MGHRA and CDR2 YSYEKL. The CDR3 runs to 15 residues. Here the CDR3 DNA reads TGCGCCAGCAGCCAAACGACAGGGGTAGCCGGGGAGCTGTTTTTT. It translates to CASSQTTGVAGELFF.

The rearrangement uses TRBV4-2 and TRBJ2-7, with D possibly being TRBD2 (6 bases). The CDR3 consists of 15 residues. Germline CDR1 is LGHNA and CDR2 is YNFKEQ. V lost 3 bases and J lost 3, with 15 bases in between. In DNA, the CDR3 is TGTGCCAGCAGCCAGGGCGGGGCCTCCTTCTACGAGCAGTACTTC. This translates into CASSQGGASFYEQYF.

The CDR3 DNA reads TGTGCCAGCTCAGCAGGGACAGGGGATAACACTGAAGCTTTCTTT. This translates into CASSAGTGDNTEAFF. The rearrangement uses TRBV18 and TRBJ1-1; 10 nucleotides agree with TRBD1. CDR3 size: 15 residues. With 5 bases clipped from V and 2 bases from J, the junction kept 5 bases outside the gene matches. Germline V gene lookup returns CDR1 KGHSH and CDR2 LQKENI.

The chain's CDR3 is CASSPGGRRTSGNTIYF. The CDR3, as DNA: TGCGCCAGCAGCCCGGGGGGCAGAAGGACATCTGGAAACACCATATATTTT. The chain combines TRBV4-3 with TRBJ1-3; D might be TRBD1 (6 bases). The CDR3 contains 17 residues. V was clipped by 4 bases and J by 1 base, with 17 bases between them. Germline V gene sequence: CDR1 LGHNA, CDR2 YSLEER.

The chain carries TRBV6-1 and TRBJ1-6; D is undetermined. The ends were cut back, 4 bases at V and 6 bases at J, with 10 bases in the middle. This CDR3 is built from 14 residues. The germline gives CDR1 MNHNS, CDR2 SASEGT. The CDR3 is CASSGTGGNSPLHF. The CDR3 bases are TGTGCCAGCAGTGGGACGGGAGGTAATTCACCCCTCCACTTT.

The chain combines TRBV6-1 with TRBJ1-5; perhaps TRBD1 as D (5 bases). V dropped 0 bases and J dropped 6 bases, with 15 bases sitting between them. The length of the CDR3 is 16 residues. CDR1 is MNHNS, CDR2 SASEGT, per germline. The CDR3 spells CASSEAGGAIGQPQHF. CDR3 DNA: TGTGCCAGCAGTGAAGCGGGGGGAGCTATAGGTCAGCCCCAGCATTTT.

This chain connects TRBV7-9 to TRBJ1-5; the match to TRBD1 covers 11 bases. J gave up 4 bases and V 5 bases, and 4 bases lay outside the gene matches. The germline CDR1 and CDR2 sequences are SEHNR and FQNEAQ (reference sequence). The CDR3 has 15 amino acids. CDR3 DNA: TGTGCCAGCAGCGGACAGGGGGCTGCAAATCAGCCCCAGCATTTT. Encoded protein: CASSGQGAANQPQHF.

The chain carries TRBV6-4 and TRBJ2-2, with 7 positions matching TRBD1. V shed 6 bases and J 1 base; nucleotides not matched to a gene: 8. Germline lookup yields CDR1 MRHNA and CDR2 SNTAGT. The CDR3 extends over 16 amino acids. This chain's CDR3 is CASSGMWTGNTGELFF. CDR3 coding DNA: TGTGCCAGCAGCGGAATGTGGACAGGGAACACCGGGGAGCTGTTTTTT.

J is TRBJ2-5 and V is TRBV6-1; D is perhaps TRBD1 (5 bases). Germline V gives CDR1 MNHNS, CDR2 SASEGT. V was shortened by 7 bases and J by 9 bases, with 12 bases between the two germline ends. The CDR3 contains 11 residues. The CDR3 DNA reads as TGTGCCAGCACCGAACTCAGGGCCCAGTACTTC. Translating gives CASTELRAQYF.

The genes are TRBV15 and TRBJ2-7; 9 bases are shared with TRBD1. Per the germline V gene, CDR1 is LNHNV and CDR2 is YYDKDF (reference sequence). Trimming at V came to 6 bases and at J to 6 bases, leaving 9 bases not matched to a gene. This CDR3 region has 14 residues. The CDR3 sequence is CATSTGGNLLEQYF. Written as DNA, the CDR3 is TGTGCCACCAGTACAGGGGGCAATCTCCTCGAGCAGTACTTC.

Concerning this clone: Within the sample, other DNA sequences also encode this same CDR3. CDR3 protein: CASSLAGTGGYGYTF. CDR3 nucleotides: TGTGCCAGCAGCTTGGCAGGGACAGGTGGCTACGGCTACACCTTC. The chain joins TRBV5-6 to TRBJ1-2; 8 bases map to TRBD1. Germline V gene data show CDR1 as SGHDT and CDR2 as YYEEEE. Trimming at V came to 0 bases and at J to 8 bases, leaving 9 bases not matched to a gene. The CDR3 extends over 15 amino acids. Full variable domain (remainder filled in from reference TRBV5-6 and TRBJ1-2): DAGVTQSPTHLIKTRGQQVTLRCSPKSGHDTVSWYQQALGQGPQFIFQYYEEEERQRGNFPDRFSGHQFPNYSSELNVNALLLGDSALYLCASSLAGTGGYGYTFGSGTRLTVV.

In DNA, the CDR3 is TGTGCCAGCAGTGACACACGCAGGGGAGCGCAGTATTTT. Its protein is CASSDTRRGAQYF. The chain joins TRBV6-1 to TRBJ2-3; TRBD1 is a possible D gene (6 bases). The CDR3 loop spans 13 amino acids. Germline loops: CDR1 MNHNS, CDR2 SASEGT. V shed 3 bases and J shed 10 bases, with 14 bases lying between them.